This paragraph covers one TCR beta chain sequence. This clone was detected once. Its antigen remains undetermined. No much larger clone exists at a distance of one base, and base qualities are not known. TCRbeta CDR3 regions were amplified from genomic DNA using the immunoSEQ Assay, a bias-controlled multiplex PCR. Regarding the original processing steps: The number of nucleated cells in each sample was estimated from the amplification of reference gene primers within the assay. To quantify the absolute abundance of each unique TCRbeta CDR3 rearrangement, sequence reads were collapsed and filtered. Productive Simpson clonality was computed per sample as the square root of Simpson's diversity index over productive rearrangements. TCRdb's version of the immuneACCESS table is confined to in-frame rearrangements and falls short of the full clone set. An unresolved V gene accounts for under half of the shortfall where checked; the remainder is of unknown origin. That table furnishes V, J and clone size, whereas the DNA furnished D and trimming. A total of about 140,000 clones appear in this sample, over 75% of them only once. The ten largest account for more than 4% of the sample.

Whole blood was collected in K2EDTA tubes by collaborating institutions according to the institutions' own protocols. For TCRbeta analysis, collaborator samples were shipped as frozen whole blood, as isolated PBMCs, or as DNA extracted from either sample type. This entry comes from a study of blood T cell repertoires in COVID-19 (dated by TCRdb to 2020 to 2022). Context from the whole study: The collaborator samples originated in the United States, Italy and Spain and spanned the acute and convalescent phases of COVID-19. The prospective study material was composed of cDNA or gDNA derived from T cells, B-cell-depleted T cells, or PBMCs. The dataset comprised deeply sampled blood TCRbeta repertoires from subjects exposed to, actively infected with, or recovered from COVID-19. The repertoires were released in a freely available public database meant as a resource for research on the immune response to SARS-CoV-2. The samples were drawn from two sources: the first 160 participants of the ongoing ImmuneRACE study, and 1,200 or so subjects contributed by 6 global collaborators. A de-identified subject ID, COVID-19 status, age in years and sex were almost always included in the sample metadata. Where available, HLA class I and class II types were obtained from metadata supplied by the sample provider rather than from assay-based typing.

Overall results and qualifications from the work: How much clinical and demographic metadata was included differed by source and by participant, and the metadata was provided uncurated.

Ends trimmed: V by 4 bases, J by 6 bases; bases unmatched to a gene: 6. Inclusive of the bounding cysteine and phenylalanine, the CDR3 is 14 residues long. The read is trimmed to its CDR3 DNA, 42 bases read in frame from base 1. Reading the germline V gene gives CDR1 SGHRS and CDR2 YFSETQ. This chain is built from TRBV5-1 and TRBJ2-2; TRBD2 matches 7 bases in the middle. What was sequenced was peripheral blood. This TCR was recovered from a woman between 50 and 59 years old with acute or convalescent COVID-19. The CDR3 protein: CASSAGTMAGELFF. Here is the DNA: TGCGCCAGCAGCGCCGGGACTATGGCCGGGGAGCTGTTTTTT. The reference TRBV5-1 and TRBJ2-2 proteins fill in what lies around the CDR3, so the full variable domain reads KAGVTQTPRYLIKTRGQQVTLSCSPISGHRSVSWYQQTPGQGLQFLFEYFSETQRNKGNFPGRFSGRQFSNSRSEMNVSTLELGDSALYLCASSAGTMAGELFFGEGSRLTVL.